Given below is one T cell receptor beta chain in context. This entry comes from a study of T cell responses to AZD1222 COVID-19 vaccine. Germline values: CDR1 SGHRS, CDR2 YFSETQ. The CDR3 sequence is 15 residues long. Trimming removed 0 bases at V and 1 base at J, with 9 bases between. The data were produced by immunoSEQ multiplex PCR, yet TCRdb's version contains in-frame clones alone and is incomplete. The sample yields approximately 150,000 clones, about 86% seen once. The source material was peripheral blood, sampled 28 days after the second AZD1222 dose. The receptor was derived from an adult who received the AZD1222 COVID-19 vaccine. The genes are TRBV5-1 and TRBJ2-3; D gene ambiguous. The CDR3 DNA sequence: TGCGCCAGCAGCTTGGGATCGGTCCGCACAGATACGCAGTATTTT. Amino acids: CASSLGSVRTDTQYF.